This T cell receptor beta chain was recovered during a study of T-cell memory formation after mild COVID-19. Overall study context: Largely donor-specific sequence clusters came from a couple of donors.

This clonotype came up a few times. Its antigen is unidentified. The 5'RACE method, run with constant-segment primers, produced TCR alpha and TCR beta cDNA libraries (carrying sample barcodes and UMIs). TCRdb itself ran the 5' RACE reads through MiXCR, one entry per CDR3 protein. The table has fewer than 350,000 distinct CDR3 sequences, more than 15% seen once. Study outcomes and limitations: CD8+ contracting clones occupied EMRA, while CD4+ ones occupied mainly CM and EM. SARS-CoV-2 specificity of second-wave clones peaking day 37 was unconfirmed.

The receptor was isolated from a young man who had mild COVID-19 (a few samples of this study predate the infection). Cell type and time point are not known. The sample consisted of PBMCs or a T cell subset sorted from them (not recorded which).

CDR3 DNA sequence: TGCGCCAGCAGCGGGGGGCAGGGGTCAAGGGAGACCCAGTACTTC. This encodes CASSGGQGSRETQYF. The chain joins TRBV5-1 to TRBJ2-5; D assignment may be TRBD1 or TRBD2 (6 bases each). This CDR3 has 15 residues. Looked up from germline, CDR1 is SGHRS and CDR2 is YFSETQ. V dropped 4 bases and J dropped 5 bases, with 18 bases sitting between them.